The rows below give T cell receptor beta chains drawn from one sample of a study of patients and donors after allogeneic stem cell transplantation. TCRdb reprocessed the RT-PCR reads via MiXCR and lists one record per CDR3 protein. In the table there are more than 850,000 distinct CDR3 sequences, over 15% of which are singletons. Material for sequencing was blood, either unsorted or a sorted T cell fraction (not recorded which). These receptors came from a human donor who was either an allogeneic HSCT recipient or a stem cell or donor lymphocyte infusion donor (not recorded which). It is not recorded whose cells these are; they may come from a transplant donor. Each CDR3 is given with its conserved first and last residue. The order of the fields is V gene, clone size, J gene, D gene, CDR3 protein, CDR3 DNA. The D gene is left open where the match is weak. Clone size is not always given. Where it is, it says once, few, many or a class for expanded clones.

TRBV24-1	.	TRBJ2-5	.	CATSDLEGSSPETQYF	TGTGCCACCAGTGATTTAGAGGGTTCATCCCCAGAGACCCAGTACTTC
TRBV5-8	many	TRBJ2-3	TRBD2	CASSLGLAITDTQYF	TGTGCCAGCAGCTTGGGACTAGCGATAACAGATACGCAGTATTTT
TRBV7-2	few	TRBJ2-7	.	CASSRGDWNEQYF	TGTGCCAGCAGCCGTGGGGATTGGAACGAGCAGTACTTC
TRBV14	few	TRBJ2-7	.	CASSLEVRDEQYF	TGTGCCAGCAGCTTAGAGGTGCGGGACGAGCAGTACTTC
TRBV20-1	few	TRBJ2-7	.	CSVFRRDPDYEQYF	TGCAGTGTTTTCCGCCGGGACCCAGACTACGAGCAGTACTTC
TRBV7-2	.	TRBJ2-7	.	CASSPGWGSYEQYF	TGTGCCAGCAGCCCTGGCTGGGGGTCCTACGAGCAGTACTTC
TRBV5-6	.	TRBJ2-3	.	CASSPRFGGSTDTQYF	TGTGCCAGCAGCCCCCGTTTTGGGGGTAGCACAGATACGCAGTATTTT
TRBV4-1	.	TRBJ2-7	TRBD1	CASSPLKGGFYEQYF	TGCGCCAGCAGCCCACTGAAAGGGGGCTTTTACGAGCAGTACTTC
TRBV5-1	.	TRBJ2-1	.	CASSLTGREYNEQFF	TGCGCCAGCAGCTTGACGGGACGGGAGTACAATGAGCAGTTCTTC
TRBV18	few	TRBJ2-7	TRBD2	CASSPTLAGHYEQYF	TGTGCCAGCTCACCCACATTAGCGGGGCACTACGAGCAGTACTTC
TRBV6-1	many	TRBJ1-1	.	CASSEDPGRVTEAFF	TGTGCCAGCAGTGAAGACCCAGGGCGGGTCACTGAAGCTTTCTTT
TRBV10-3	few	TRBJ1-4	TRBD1	CAISESQGQGARKLFF	TGTGCCATCAGTGAGTCCCAGGGACAGGGGGCCCGAAAACTGTTTTTT
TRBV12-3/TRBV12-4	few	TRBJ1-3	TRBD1	CASMTGPHSGNTIYF	TGTGCCAGTATGACAGGGCCTCACTCTGGAAACACCATATATTTT
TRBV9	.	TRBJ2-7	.	CASSIGLGYEQYF	TGTGCCAGCAGCATTGGCCTTGGTTACGAGCAGTACTTC
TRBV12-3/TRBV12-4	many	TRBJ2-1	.	CASTGLGSSYNEQFF	TGTGCCAGCACGGGCTTGGGGAGCTCCTACAATGAGCAGTTCTTC
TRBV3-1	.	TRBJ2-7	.	CASSQEMSYEQYF	TGTGCCAGCAGCCAAGAGATGTCCTACGAGCAGTACTTC
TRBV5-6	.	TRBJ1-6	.	CASSLGQDLHF	TGTGCCAGCAGCTTGGGACAGGACCTCCACTTT
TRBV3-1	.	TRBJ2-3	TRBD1	CASSRDRVQTDTQYF	TGTGCCAGCAGCAGAGACAGGGTACAGACAGATACGCAGTATTTT
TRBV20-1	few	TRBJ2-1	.	CSARDLYNEQFF	TGCAGTGCTCGGGACTTATACAATGAGCAGTTCTTC
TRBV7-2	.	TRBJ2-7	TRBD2	CASSLGSGVSSYEQYF	TGTGCCAGCAGCTTGGGTAGCGGGGTGTCTTCCTACGAGCAGTACTTC
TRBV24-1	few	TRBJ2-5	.	CATSDNTGTTRGETQYF	TGTGCCACCAGTGACAATACCGGGACTACCAGGGGAGAGACCCAGTACTTC
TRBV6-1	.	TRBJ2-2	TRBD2	CAIPGLAGDTGELFF	TGTGCCATCCCGGGCCTAGCGGGAGATACCGGGGAGCTGTTTTTT
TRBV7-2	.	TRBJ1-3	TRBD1	CASSVGTGSGNTIYF	TGTGCCAGCAGCGTCGGGACAGGATCTGGAAACACCATATATTTT
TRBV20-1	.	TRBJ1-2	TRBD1	CSAGTEKNYGYTF	TGCAGTGCAGGGACAGAAAAAAACTATGGCTACACCTTC
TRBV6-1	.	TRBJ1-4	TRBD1	CASSPLPGQGWFF	TGTGCCAGCAGTCCTTTGCCGGGACAGGGTTGGTTTTTT
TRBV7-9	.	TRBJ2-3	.	CASRKGARSTDTQYF	TGTGCCAGCAGAAAAGGGGCGCGGAGCACAGATACGCAGTATTTT
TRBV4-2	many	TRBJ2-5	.	CASSLQEETQYF	TGTGCCAGCAGCCTGCAGGAAGAGACCCAGTACTTC
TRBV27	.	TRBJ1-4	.	CASSLSWRGVDATNEKLFF	TGTGCCAGCAGTTTATCTTGGCGTGGAGTAGATGCAACTAATGAAAAACTGTTTTTT
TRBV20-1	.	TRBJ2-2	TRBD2	CSAGLAGGQNTGELFF	TGCAGCGCGGGACTAGCGGGGGGCCAGAACACCGGGGAGCTGTTTTTT
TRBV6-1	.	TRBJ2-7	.	CASSHGTALRHEQYF	TGTGCCAGCAGCCACGGGACTGCTTTGAGGCACGAGCAGTACTTC